This T cell receptor beta chain derives from a study of early stage breast cancer tumors. General study findings and limits: Tumor and normal breast were distinguished via blood comparison in about 85% of the 16 patients.

Only a few counts were recorded for this clone. As yet, its antigen is unknown. The CDR3 extends over 13 amino acids. The V gene lost 3 bases and the J gene lost 4 bases, with 9 bases spanning the gap. Germline loops: CDR1 WSHSY, CDR2 SAAADI. This table comes from immunoSEQ multiplex PCR, and its TCRdb copy is limited to in-frame clones, with some not included. The sample records about 28,000 clones, roughly three fifths being singletons. The rearrangement joins TRBV10-2 to TRBJ1-2; a possible D gene is TRBD1 (6 bases). Sequencing input: breast tumor tissue. This clonotype originated in a person in their fifties with breast cancer. The CDR3 DNA sequence: TGCGCCAGCAGTGAAGACAGGACCTATGGCTACACCTTC. It encodes CASSEDRTYGYTF.